The present T cell receptor beta chain was sequenced within a study of glioma-infiltrating T cells after dendritic cell vaccination. Across the study: Autologous tumor lysate was loaded overnight onto monocyte-derived dendritic cells grown approximately 7 days with IL-4 and GM-CSF.

Amplification used 60 V beta primers and 13 J beta primers. Profiled with immunoSEQ multiplex PCR; TCRdb holds only in-frame clones, not every one. Among fewer than 85,000 clones, roughly 89% were seen once, and the ten largest hold roughly 3.2%. This clone was seen once. V trimming: 3 bases; J trimming: 8 bases; junction bases outside the gene matches: 6. Germline values: CDR1 KGHSH, CDR2 LQKENI. The CDR3 covers 15 residues. The sample here was blood, taken before dendritic cell vaccination. The chain combines TRBV18 with TRBJ1-6, with TRBD1 matching 8 bases. The sequence came from a human donor with glioblastoma. This CDR3 is CASSPLTGEDSPLHF. The CDR3 bases are TGTGCCAGCTCACCCTTGACAGGGGAAGATTCACCCCTCCACTTT. Complete variable domain (other parts from reference TRBV18 and TRBJ1-6): NAGVMQNPRHLVRRRGQEARLRCSPMKGHSHVYWYRQLPEEGLKFMVYLQKENIIDESGMPKERFSAEFPKEGPSILRIQQVVRGDSAAYFCASSPLTGEDSPLHFGNGTRLTVT.